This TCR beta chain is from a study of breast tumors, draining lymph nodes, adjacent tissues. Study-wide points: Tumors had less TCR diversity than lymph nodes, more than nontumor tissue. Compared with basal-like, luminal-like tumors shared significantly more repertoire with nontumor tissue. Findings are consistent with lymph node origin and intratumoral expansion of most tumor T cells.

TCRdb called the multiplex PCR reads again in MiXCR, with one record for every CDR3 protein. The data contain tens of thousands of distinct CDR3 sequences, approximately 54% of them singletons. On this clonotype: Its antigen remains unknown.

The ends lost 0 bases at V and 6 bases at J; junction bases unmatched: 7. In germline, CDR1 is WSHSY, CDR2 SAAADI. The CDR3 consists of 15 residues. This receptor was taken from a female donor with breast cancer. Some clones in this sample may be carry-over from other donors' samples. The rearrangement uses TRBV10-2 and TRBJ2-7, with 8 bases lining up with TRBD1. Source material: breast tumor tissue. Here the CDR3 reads CASSESRTGLSEQYF. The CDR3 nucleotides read TGCGCCAGCAGTGAGTCCAGGACAGGGCTTTCCGAGCAGTACTTC.